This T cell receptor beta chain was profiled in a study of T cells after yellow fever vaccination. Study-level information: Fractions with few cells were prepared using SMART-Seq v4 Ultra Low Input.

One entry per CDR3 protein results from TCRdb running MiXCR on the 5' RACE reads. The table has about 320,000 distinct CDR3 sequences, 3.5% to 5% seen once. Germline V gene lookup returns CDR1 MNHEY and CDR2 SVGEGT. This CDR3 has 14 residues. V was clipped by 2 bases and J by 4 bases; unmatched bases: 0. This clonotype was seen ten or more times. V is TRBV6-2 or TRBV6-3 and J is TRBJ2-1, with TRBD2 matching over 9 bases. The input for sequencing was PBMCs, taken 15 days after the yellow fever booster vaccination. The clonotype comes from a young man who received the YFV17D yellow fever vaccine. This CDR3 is CASSYAGGYNEQFF. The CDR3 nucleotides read TGTGCCAGCAGTTACGCGGGGGGGTACAATGAGCAGTTCTTC.